These 26 T cell receptor beta chains originate from one sample sequenced in a study of blood T cell repertoires in COVID-19. Using immunoSEQ multiplex PCR, the repertoire was profiled, and TCRdb retains in-frame clones only, with some absent. The sample lists 50,000 to 60,000 clones; around 92% were seen once. The sequencing sample was made of peripheral blood. The receptors were sampled from a man at least 80 years old with active or convalescent COVID-19.

This clone was counted between two and nine times. This chain links TRBV10-3 with TRBJ1-1; D not certain. V was clipped by 4 bases and J by 2 bases, with 14 bases between them. Germline lookup yields CDR1 ENHRY and CDR2 SYGVKD. The CDR3 loop spans 15 amino acids. The CDR3 DNA reads TGTGCCATCAGTGGGCGGAGGGTCCAAAACACTGAAGCTTTCTTT. As protein: CAISGRRVQNTEAFF.

The rearrangement joins TRBV19 to TRBJ1-2, with 7 bases lining up with TRBD1. Germline V gene sequence: CDR1 LNHDA, CDR2 SQIVND (reference sequence). This CDR3 is 14 amino acids long. J gave up 2 bases and V 1 base, and 1 base lay outside the gene matches. CDR3 DNA: TGTGCCAGTAGTATAGTGGGACAGAACTATGGCTACACCTTC. Protein product: CASSIVGQNYGYTF.

The chain combines TRBV7-3 with TRBJ2-2; 7 nucleotides agree with TRBD2. Per germline, CDR1 SGHTA and CDR2 FQGTGA. There are 16 residues in the CDR3. Trimming took 4 bases from V and 4 from J; bases not matched to a gene: 9. CDR3: CASSSRGGGGTGELFF. DNA of the CDR3: TGTGCCAGCAGCTCTCGGGGTGGCGGGGGCACCGGGGAGCTGTTTTTT. Using reference TRBV7-3 and TRBJ2-2 for the parts outside the CDR3, the full variable domain is GAGVSQTPSNKVTEKGKYVELRCDPISGHTALYWYRQSLGQGPEFLIYFQGTGAADDSGLPNDRFFAVRPEGSVSTLKIQRTERGDSAVYLCASSSRGGGGTGELFFGEGSRLTVL.

This clone was observed once. The chain recombines TRBV7-9 with TRBJ2-3; 9 nucleotides agree with TRBD2. The V and J ends lost 5 bases and 3 bases, in that order; junction bases with no gene match: 3. The CDR3 sequence is 14 residues long. Germline-derived CDR1 and CDR2 are SEHNR and FQNEAQ (reference sequence). The chain's CDR3 is CASSAGLATDTQYF. CDR3 nucleotides: TGTGCCAGCAGCGCGGGACTAGCAACAGATACGCAGTATTTT. Complete variable domain (other parts from reference TRBV7-9 and TRBJ2-3): DTGVSQNPRHKITKRGQNVTFRCDPISEHNRLYWYRQTLGQGPEFLTYFQNEAQLEKSRLLSDRFSAERPKGSFSTLEIQRTEQGDSAMYLCASSAGLATDTQYFGPGTRLTVL.

V usage is TRBV7-2 and J usage is TRBJ2-5; 10 bases line up with TRBD1. Unmatched junction bases numbered 4, after V lost 4 bases and J lost 2 bases. The CDR3 has 15 amino acids. The V gene's germline CDR1 is SGHTA and CDR2 FQGNSA. The CDR3 sequence is CASSSDRGPQETQYF. The CDR3 DNA is TGTGCCAGCAGCTCTGACAGGGGGCCTCAAGAGACCCAGTACTTC. Full variable domain (outside the CDR3, taken from reference TRBV7-2 and TRBJ2-5): GAGVSQSPSNKVTEKGKDVELRCDPISGHTALYWYRQSLGQGLEFLIYFQGNSAPDKSGLPSDRFSAERTGGSVSTLTIQRTQQEDSAVYLCASSSDRGPQETQYFGPGTRLLVL.

The chain has TRBV28 and TRBJ1-1; TRBD1 aligns across 7 bases. Per the germline V gene, CDR1 is MDHEN and CDR2 is SYDVKM. The CDR3 covers 11 residues. Unmatched junction bases numbered 1, after V lost 4 bases and J lost 8 bases. CDR3 DNA sequence: TGTGCCAGCAGTTCGGGACAGGAAGCTTTCTTT. Translating it yields CASSSGQEAFF.

The chain joins TRBV4-3 to TRBJ2-1; 7 nucleotides align to TRBD1. From germline, CDR1 is LGHNA and CDR2 YSLEER. This CDR3 region has 14 residues. V shed 5 bases, J shed 4 bases, and the junction held 5 bases outside the gene matches. The CDR3 nucleotides read TGCGCCAGCAGCAAGGACAGGAGTTACAATGAGCAGTTCTTC. It encodes CASSKDRSYNEQFF.

The J gene is TRBJ2-3, the V gene TRBV6-5; 8 bases map to TRBD2. The CDR3 consists of 14 residues. The ends lost 5 bases at V and 6 bases at J; junction bases unmatched: 7. Germline V gives CDR1 MNHEY, CDR2 SVGAGI. The CDR3: CASSRSLAGDTQYF. CDR3 sequence (DNA): TGTGCCAGCAGTCGTTCGTTAGCGGGGGATACGCAGTATTTT.

This rearrangement joins TRBV21-1 to TRBJ2-1; the table's D gene call, TRBD2, was not cross checked with the DNA. TRBV21-1 is annotated as a pseudogene. The CDR3 has 16 residues. The DNA of the CDR3 is TGTGCCAGCAGCTTACTAGCGGGGGGGCCCCGGAATGAGCAGTTCTTC. It translates to CASSLLAGGPRNEQFF.

The V gene is TRBV7-2, the J gene TRBJ2-7; a possible D gene is TRBD1 (5 bases). The V gene lost 6 bases and the J gene lost 0 bases, with 12 bases spanning the gap. The CDR3 is 14 residues long. The germline V gene encodes CDR1 SGHTA and CDR2 FQGNSA. The CDR3 coding sequence is TGTGCCAGCAGTCTTACAGGCATCTCCTACGAGCAGTACTTC. This translates into CASSLTGISYEQYF.

The chain joins TRBV5-5 to TRBJ2-7; 7 bases line up with TRBD2. CDR3 size: 15 residues. Per the germline V gene, CDR1 is SGHKS and CDR2 is YYEKEE (reference sequence). The junction had 10 bases not matched to a gene; V was cut back by 1 base and J by 6 bases. CDR3 bases: TGTGCCAGCAGCTTGAGCCTCTGGCGGGAGTCCGAGCAGTACTTC. Amino acids: CASSLSLWRESEQYF.

The chain combines TRBV30 with TRBJ2-5; D perhaps matches TRBD2 (7 bases). Trimming cost V 1 base and J 5 bases, with 23 bases left between them. The germline V gene encodes CDR1 GTSNPN and CDR2 SVGIG (reference sequence). The CDR3 covers 17 residues. CDR3 residues: CAWSGDRYRGGSETQYF. The CDR3 region has the DNA TGTGCCTGGAGTGGCGACCGGTATAGGGGGGGCAGTGAGACCCAGTACTTC.

The CDR3 DNA reads TGTGCCAGCAGTACTAGCGGGGGGAGATACAATGAGCAGTTCTTC. It specifies CASSTSGGRYNEQFF. V is TRBV7-3 and J is TRBJ2-1; 12 nucleotides match TRBD2. This CDR3 region has 15 residues. Trimming took 6 bases from V and 4 from J; bases not matched to a gene: 4. CDR1 is SGHTA, CDR2 FQGTGA, per germline.

This chain connects TRBV6-5 to TRBJ2-1, with 8 bases aligning to TRBD2. V was pared by 6 bases and J by 4 bases, with 2 bases of the junction left unmatched. The CDR3 length is 13 residues. CDR1 and CDR2 (germline): MNHEY, SVGAGI. CDR3 coding DNA: TGTGCCAGCAGAACGGGGGGGTACAATGAGCAGTTCTTC. The encoded protein is CASRTGGYNEQFF.

V gene TRBV7-9 combines with J gene TRBJ2-3; 8 nucleotides line up with TRBD2. Trimming removed 2 bases from V and 2 bases from J; junction bases left unmatched: 6. Per germline, CDR1 SEHNR and CDR2 FQNEAQ (reference sequence). This CDR3 region has 16 residues. This CDR3 is CASSLSGGGTTDTQYF. CDR3 DNA: TGTGCCAGCAGCTTATCCGGCGGGGGGACCACAGATACGCAGTATTTT. Filled out from reference TRBV7-9 and TRBJ2-3, the complete variable domain reads DTGVSQNPRHKITKRGQNVTFRCDPISEHNRLYWYRQTLGQGPEFLTYFQNEAQLEKSRLLSDRFSAERPKGSFSTLEIQRTEQGDSAMYLCASSLSGGGTTDTQYFGPGTRLTVL.

The CDR3 is CATLSQGATNEKLFF. Written as DNA, the CDR3 is TGTGCCACCCTAAGCCAGGGGGCAACTAATGAAAAACTGTTTTTT. The chain uses TRBV28 and TRBJ1-4; 7 bases are a match to TRBD1. The junction had 8 bases not matched to a gene; V was cut back by 10 bases and J by 0 bases. Per the germline V gene, CDR1 is MDHEN and CDR2 is SYDVKM. The CDR3 covers 15 residues.

The J gene is TRBJ2-3, the V gene TRBV19, with 8 bases matching TRBD2. J lost 1 base, V lost 5 bases, and 2 bases had no gene match. This CDR3 has 14 residues. Germline lookup yields CDR1 LNHDA and CDR2 SQIVND (reference sequence). The DNA for the CDR3 is TGTGCCAGTAGTCCGGGACTAGGCACAGATACGCAGTATTTT. Translation gives CASSPGLGTDTQYF.

The chain recombines TRBV11-2 with TRBJ2-3; 13 bases match TRBD2. CDR1 and CDR2 (germline): SGHAT, FQNNGV. This CDR3 is built from 17 residues. After removal of 5 bases from V and 0 bases from J, the junction contained 5 bases not matched to a gene. CDR3 DNA sequence: TGTGCCAGCAGCACGGGACTAGCGGGGAGTAGCACAGATACGCAGTATTTT. Amino acids: CASSTGLAGSSTDTQYF.

V usage is TRBV9 and J usage is TRBJ2-1; weak D call: TRBD1 (6 bases). The CDR3 is made up of 14 amino acids. Trimming cost V 2 bases and J 7 bases, with 13 bases left between them. Germline V gene data show CDR1 as SGDLS and CDR2 as YYNGEE. CDR3: CASSVSYQGNEQFF. CDR3 bases: TGTGCCAGCAGCGTCTCGTACCAGGGGAATGAGCAGTTCTTC.

The chain joins TRBV28 to TRBJ1-4, with a possible D match to TRBD1 (6 bases). The CDR3 has 15 amino acids. CDR1 is MDHEN, CDR2 SYDVKM, per germline. V dropped 4 bases and J dropped 5 bases, with 14 bases sitting between them. CDR3 region: CASSYGAQGNEKLFF. The DNA for the CDR3 is TGTGCCAGCAGTTATGGGGCTCAGGGGAATGAAAAACTGTTTTTT.

The V and J genes are TRBV10-3 and TRBJ2-3; D unclear. This CDR3 is built from 16 residues. The V gene's germline CDR1 is ENHRY and CDR2 SYGVKD. V lost 7 bases, J lost 2 bases, and 19 bases lay in between. In DNA form, the CDR3 reads TGTGCCATCACCACACCCGGGTTCACCGACACAGATACGCAGTATTTT. It codes for CAITTPGFTDTDTQYF.

This sequence joins TRBV4-3 and TRBJ1-2, with D maybe TRBD1 (5 bases). Trimming took off 3 bases at V and 7 bases at J, with 15 bases between the two ends. The CDR3 contains 14 residues. Germline V CDR1 and CDR2: LGHNA, YSLEER. The CDR3, as DNA: TGCGCCAGCAGCCAGTCCAGGTCGGGGGGTGGCTACACCTTC. Its translation: CASSQSRSGGGYTF.

The chain couples TRBV19 to TRBJ1-1; 9 bases match TRBD1. CDR1 and CDR2 (germline): LNHDA, SQIVND (reference sequence). The CDR3 consists of 18 residues. Germline trimming cut 5 bases from V and 5 bases from J; bases unmatched to any gene: 18. CDR3: CASSLIQGASTRGTEAFF. CDR3 DNA: TGTGCCAGTAGTCTCATACAGGGGGCCTCTACACGGGGAACTGAAGCTTTCTTT.

The chain couples TRBV19 to TRBJ1-5; D remains ambiguous. The length of the CDR3 is 13 residues. The germline CDR1 and CDR2 sequences are LNHDA and SQIVND (reference sequence). Trimming cost V 5 bases and J 7 bases, with 12 bases left between them. The DNA of the CDR3 is TGTGCCAGTAGTGGGCAGAACGGACAGCCCCAGCATTTT. It is translated as CASSGQNGQPQHF.

The rearrangement links TRBV27 to TRBJ1-5, with D perhaps matching TRBD1 (6 bases). The CDR3 totals 15 residues. Trimming took off 3 bases at V and 8 bases at J, with 17 bases between the two ends. The germline gives CDR1 MNHEY, CDR2 SMNVEV (reference sequence). The CDR3 loop reads CASSFGGASGEPQHF. The DNA for the CDR3 is TGTGCCAGCAGTTTTGGGGGGGCGTCCGGTGAGCCCCAGCATTTT.

The table lists this clone with a count of one. The genes are TRBV7-8 and TRBJ2-3, with unresolved D. Germline V gene lookup returns CDR1 SGHVS and CDR2 FQNEAQ. The V end was cut by 7 bases, the J end by 6 bases, with 17 bases between. The CDR3 is 14 amino acids. This CDR3 is CASTHRRSEDTQYF. In DNA form, the CDR3 reads TGTGCCAGCACCCATCGGAGAAGCGAGGATACGCAGTATTTT.